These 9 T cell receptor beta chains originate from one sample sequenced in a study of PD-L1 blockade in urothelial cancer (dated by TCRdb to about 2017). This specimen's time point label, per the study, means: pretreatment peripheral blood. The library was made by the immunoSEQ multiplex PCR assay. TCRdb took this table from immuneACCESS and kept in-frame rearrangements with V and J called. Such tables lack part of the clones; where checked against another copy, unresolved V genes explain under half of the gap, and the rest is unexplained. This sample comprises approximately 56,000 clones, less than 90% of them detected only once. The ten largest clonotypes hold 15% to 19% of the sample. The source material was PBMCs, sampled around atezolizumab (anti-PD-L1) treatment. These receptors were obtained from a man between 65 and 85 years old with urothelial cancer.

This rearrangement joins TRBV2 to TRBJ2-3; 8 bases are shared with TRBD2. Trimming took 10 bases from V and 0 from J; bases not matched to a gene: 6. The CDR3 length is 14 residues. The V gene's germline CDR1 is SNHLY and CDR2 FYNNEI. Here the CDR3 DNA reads TGTGCCATCGAGGGCGGGAGGAGCACAGATACGCAGTATTTT. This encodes CAIEGGRSTDTQYF.

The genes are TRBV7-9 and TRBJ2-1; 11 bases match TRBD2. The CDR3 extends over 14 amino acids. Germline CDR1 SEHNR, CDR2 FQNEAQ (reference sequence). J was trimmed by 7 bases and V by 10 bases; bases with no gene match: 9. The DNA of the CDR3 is TGTGCCACTTCACTAGCGGGAGAAAGAAATGAGCAGTTCTTC. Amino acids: CATSLAGERNEQFF. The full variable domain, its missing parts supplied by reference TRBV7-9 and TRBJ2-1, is DTGVSQNPRHKITKRGQNVTFRCDPISEHNRLYWYRQTLGQGPEFLTYFQNEAQLEKSRLLSDRFSAERPKGSFSTLEIQRTEQGDSAMYLCATSLAGERNEQFFGPGTRLTVL.

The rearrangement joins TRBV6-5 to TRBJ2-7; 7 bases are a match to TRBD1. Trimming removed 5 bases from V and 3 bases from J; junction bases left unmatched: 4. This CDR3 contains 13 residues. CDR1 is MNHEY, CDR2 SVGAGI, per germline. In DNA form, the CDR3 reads TGTGCCAGCAGTCCCGACAGGGTCTACGAGCAGTACTTC. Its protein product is CASSPDRVYEQYF.

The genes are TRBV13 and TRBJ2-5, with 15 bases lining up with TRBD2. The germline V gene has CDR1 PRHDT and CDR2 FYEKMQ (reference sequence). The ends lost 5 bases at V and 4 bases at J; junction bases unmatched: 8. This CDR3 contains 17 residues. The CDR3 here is CASSPRTSGRAGETQYF. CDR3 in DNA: TGTGCCAGCAGCCCCCGGACTAGCGGGAGGGCCGGAGAGACCCAGTACTTC.

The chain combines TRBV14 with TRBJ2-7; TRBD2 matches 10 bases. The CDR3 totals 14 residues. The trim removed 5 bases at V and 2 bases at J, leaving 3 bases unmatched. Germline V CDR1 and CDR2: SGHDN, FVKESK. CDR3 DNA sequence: TGTGCCAGCAGCTGGACTAGCGGAACCTACGAGCAGTACTTC. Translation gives CASSWTSGTYEQYF.

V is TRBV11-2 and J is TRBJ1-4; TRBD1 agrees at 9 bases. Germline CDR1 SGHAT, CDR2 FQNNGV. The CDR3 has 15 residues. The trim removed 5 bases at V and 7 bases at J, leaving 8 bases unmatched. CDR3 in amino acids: CASSLTTGGSEKLFF. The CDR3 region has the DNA TGTGCCAGCAGCCTAACGACAGGGGGTAGTGAAAAACTGTTTTTT.

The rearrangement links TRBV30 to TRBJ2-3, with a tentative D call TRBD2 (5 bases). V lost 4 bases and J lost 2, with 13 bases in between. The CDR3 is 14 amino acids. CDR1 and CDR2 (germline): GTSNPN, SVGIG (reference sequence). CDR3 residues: CAWKAAETTDTQYF. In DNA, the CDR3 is TGTGCCTGGAAAGCAGCGGAGACCACAGATACGCAGTATTTT.

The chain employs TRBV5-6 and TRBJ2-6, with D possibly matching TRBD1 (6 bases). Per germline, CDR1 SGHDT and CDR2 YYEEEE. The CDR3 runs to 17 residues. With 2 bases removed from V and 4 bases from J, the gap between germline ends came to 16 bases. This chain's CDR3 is CASSFGSGVAGANVLTF. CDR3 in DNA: TGTGCCAGCAGCTTCGGGTCAGGGGTCGCGGGGGCCAACGTCCTGACTTTC.

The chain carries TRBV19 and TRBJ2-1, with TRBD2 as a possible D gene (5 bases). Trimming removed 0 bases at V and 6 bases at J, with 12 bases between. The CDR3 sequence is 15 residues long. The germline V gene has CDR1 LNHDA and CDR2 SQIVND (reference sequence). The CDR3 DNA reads TGTGCCAGTAGTATAGACGGCGGGTTGGGCAATGAGCAGTTCTTC. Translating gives CASSIDGGLGNEQFF.